The T cell receptor (beta chain) under discussion was sequenced for a study of CD8+ T cells in alopecia areata. Specified treatment: oral pan-JAK inhibitor, 5-10 mg twice daily. Germline CDR1 reads MNHEY; CDR2 reads SVGAGI. CDR3 length equals 12 residues. Trimming took off 4 bases at V and 6 bases at J, with 10 bases between the two ends. Extracted RNA was reverse transcribed, and the resulting cDNA served as sequencing template. TCRdb keeps only in-frame clones here, not all; method: immunoSEQ multiplex PCR. Of some 120,000 clones listed, around 60% are singletons. This clonotype originated in a human donor with alopecia areata. The gene calls are TRBV6-5 and TRBJ2-7, with D maybe TRBD1 (6 bases). This specimen consisted of CD4+ T cells sorted from blood, obtained at week 4, from a patient treated with tofacitinib. The CDR3 spells CASSFTGREQYF. CDR3 coding DNA: TGTGCCAGCAGTTTTACAGGGCGCGAGCAGTACTTC.